The 10 T cell receptor beta chains in this list originate from one sample, sequenced in a study of blood T cell repertoires in COVID-19. The data were produced by immunoSEQ multiplex PCR, yet TCRdb's version contains in-frame clones alone and is incomplete. The sample yields about 270,000 clones, roughly 80% seen once. The sequenced material came from peripheral blood. Every receptor here comes from a woman aged 45-59 years who had recovered from COVID-19.

V and J are TRBV5-5 and TRBJ2-7; 10 positions agree with TRBD1. The V and J ends lost 3 bases and 3 bases, in that order; junction bases with no gene match: 6. Germline lookup yields CDR1 SGHKS and CDR2 YYEKEE (reference sequence). The CDR3 loop spans 15 amino acids. The CDR3 loop reads CASSSARDRGYEQYF. The CDR3 nucleotides read TGTGCCAGCAGCTCCGCCCGGGACAGGGGCTACGAGCAGTACTTC.

This clone was seen a few times. This chain connects TRBV9 to TRBJ2-1, with 7 nucleotides matching TRBD1. CDR3 length equals 16 residues. Losses at the gene ends were 0 bases for V and 4 bases for J; bases not matched to a gene: 7. Germline CDR1 SGDLS, CDR2 YYNGEE. The CDR3 bases are TGTGCCAGCAGCGTAGAGGGCAGGGGGTCTTACAATGAGCAGTTCTTC. Amino acid sequence: CASSVEGRGSYNEQFF.

J is TRBJ2-2 and V is TRBV12-3 or TRBV12-4; perhaps TRBD1 as D (5 bases). CDR3 length: 13 residues. The V gene lost 4 bases and the J gene lost 5 bases, with 8 bases spanning the gap. Here the CDR3 DNA reads TGTGCCAGCAGTTCAGGGTTGACCGGGGAGCTGTTTTTT. Residues: CASSSGLTGELFF.

About this clone itself: The junction departs from the called germline gene at one end, perhaps through a read error. The chain uses TRBV4-1 and TRBJ1-2; 8 bases map to TRBD1. Germline lookup yields CDR1 MGHRA and CDR2 YSYEKL. The CDR3 extends over 15 amino acids. The CDR3 spells CASSQDTGQVYDYTF. The DNA for the CDR3 is TGCGCCAGCAGCCAAGATACGGGACAGGTCTATGACTACACCTTC.

The rearrangement joins TRBV6-6 to TRBJ2-7, with 7 bases that match TRBD1. The germline V gene encodes CDR1 MNHNY and CDR2 SVGAGI (reference sequence). J gave up 3 bases and V 6 bases, and 14 bases lay outside the gene matches. The CDR3 sequence is 16 residues long. The CDR3 bases are TGTGCCAGCAGAAAAATACTAGACAGGGATCACTACGAGCAGTACTTC. The encoded protein is CASRKILDRDHYEQYF.

The rearrangement joins TRBV2 to TRBJ1-1, with a tentative D call TRBD1 (5 bases). The V end lost 7 bases, the J end lost 11 bases, and 17 bases lay between the germline ends. The CDR3 runs to 12 residues. Germline assignment: CDR1 SNHLY and CDR2 FYNNEI. The CDR3 sequence is CASKLGGPVAFF. The CDR3 DNA sequence: TGTGCCAGCAAGTTGGGGGGTCCGGTGGCTTTCTTT.

V usage is TRBV4-3 and J usage is TRBJ2-1, with 12 bases aligning to TRBD2. J was trimmed by 6 bases and V by 4 bases; bases with no gene match: 4. CDR1 and CDR2 from the germline V gene are LGHNA and YSLEER. CDR3 length: 15 amino acids. CDR3 protein: CASSRLAGVFNEQFF. The DNA of the CDR3 is TGCGCCAGCAGCCGACTAGCGGGAGTTTTCAATGAGCAGTTCTTC.

This chain connects TRBV28 to TRBJ2-3; D is possibly TRBD2 (5 bases). Germline V gives CDR1 MDHEN, CDR2 SYDVKM. CDR3 size: 13 residues. The V gene lost 5 bases and the J gene lost 9 bases, with 15 bases spanning the gap. The CDR3 bases are TGTGCCAGCAGTCCCAAACCGGGGTGGACGCAGTATTTT. It translates to CASSPKPGWTQYF.

The chain uses TRBV4-3 and TRBJ1-1, with D hard to call. V lost 2 bases to trimming and J lost 11 bases, with 18 bases between them. This CDR3 is built from 14 residues. CDR1 and CDR2 from the germline V gene are LGHNA and YSLEER. The CDR3 sequence is CASSQLGGKVDAFF. The CDR3 bases are TGCGCCAGCAGCCAATTAGGCGGGAAGGTGGATGCTTTCTTT.

The V gene is TRBV11-3, the J gene TRBJ2-5, with TRBD2 matching 12 bases. Germline V gene sequence: CDR1 SGHNT, CDR2 YENEEA. The V gene end was trimmed by 0 bases and the J gene end by 2 bases; junction bases not matched to a gene: 13. CDR3 length: 20 amino acids. The CDR3, as DNA: TGTGCCAGCAGCTTAGACCTAGCGGGAGGGCCAGGTCGACGGCAAGAGACCCAGTACTTC. Translation: CASSLDLAGGPGRRQETQYF.